This T cell receptor beta chain was obtained from a study of graft-versus-host responses after intestinal transplantation. Study-level information: Transplants were multivisceral, liver-intestinal, or isolated intestinal.

Study-level findings and limits: Early post-transplant falls in HvG clones accompanied the peak levels of circulating GvH clones. Where graft-donor T cell macrochimerism was present, patients had high graft-versus-host to host-versus-graft clonal ratios in allografts. Detection of GvH clones occurred in recipient marrow, and some had their first appearance in ileum or blood.

As regards this clone: The antigen is not known.

Produced via immunoSEQ multiplex PCR; TCRdb's table is partial and in-frame only. The profile covers some 84,000 clones, with approximately 82% appearing a single time and 0.83% taken by the ten largest. In germline, CDR1 is SGHNT, CDR2 YYREEE (reference sequence). Unmatched junction bases numbered 10, after V lost 4 bases and J lost 3 bases. The CDR3 spans 16 residues. The chain couples TRBV5-4 to TRBJ1-1; 9 bases fit TRBD1. This sequence originates from a human donor who received an intestinal transplant. This specimen was unstimulated CD4+ T cells sorted from spleen or lymph node cells, taken before intestinal transplant. The CDR3: CASSPGQGTFYTEAFF. Here the CDR3 DNA reads TGTGCCAGCAGCCCTGGACAGGGGACGTTTTACACTGAAGCTTTCTTT.